What follows describes a single T cell receptor (beta chain). Its specificity is not known. TCRdb itself ran the reads through MiXCR, one entry per CDR3 protein. This repertoire shows almost 500,000 distinct CDR3 sequences, approximately 11% found once; its top ten account for roughly 10%. The source of the sample is a study of T cell repertoires in cytomegalovirus infection. Whole-study context: Public TCR beta signatures provided an indication of both CMV infection and a matching HLA type.

General study points: HLA-C-restricted CMV clonotypes gave the most frequent clonotype in two of eight donors.

CDR1 is SGDLS, CDR2 YYNGEE, per germline. Trimming stripped 0 bases from V and 2 bases from J, with 9 bases between. The CDR3 extends over 15 amino acids. Sequencing input: PBMCs. This sequence was found in a human donor in good health (CMV status not recorded). Some clones in this sample may be carry-over from other donors' samples. The chain joins TRBV9 to TRBJ2-1; tentative D call: TRBD1 (5 bases). The CDR3 region is CASSVEQAPYNEQFF. The CDR3 DNA sequence: TGTGCCAGCAGCGTAGAACAGGCCCCCTACAATGAGCAGTTCTTC.